This is a list of T cell receptor beta chains from one sample in a study of blood T cell repertoires in COVID-19. The protocol was immunoSEQ multiplex PCR, while the TCRdb copy is restricted to in-frame clones and leaves out a portion. There are around 180,000 clones in the sample; under 90% occur only once, and around 6.8% lies in the top ten. Sequenced material: peripheral blood. Source of these receptors: a human donor in a cohort sampled during active COVID-19. CDR3s include the opening cysteine and the closing phenylalanine or tryptophan. D genes are given only for firm matches. Size is omitted from some rows. Given values are once, few, many or a class for expanded clones.

-,TRBJ2-2,TRBV5-6,-,CASSLPGGSNTGELFF,TGTGCCAGCAGCTTGCCCGGGGGTTCGAACACCGGGGAGCTGTTTTTT
-,TRBJ2-3,TRBV2,-,CASTGRGTSTDTQYF,TGTGCCAGCACCGGCCGGGGGACTAGCACAGATACGCAGTATTTT
-,TRBJ1-6,TRBV7-9,-,CASSRQASSSYNSPLHF,TGTGCCAGCAGCCGACAGGCGTCGAGCTCCTATAATTCACCCCTCCACTTT
-,TRBJ1-2,TRBV12-3/TRBV12-4,-,CASSRQTSYGYTF,TGTGCCAGCAGCCGACAGACGAGCTATGGCTACACCTTC
-,TRBJ1-1,TRBV4-1,-,CASSHVSEAFF,TGCGCCAGCAGCCATGTTAGTGAAGCTTTCTTT
-,TRBJ1-5,TRBV9,-,CASSASSGNQPQHF,TGTGCCAGCAGCGCCTCTTCAGGGAATCAGCCCCAGCATTTT
-,TRBJ1-2,TRBV6-5,TRBD1,CASTTGTGDGRTF,TGTGCCAGCACCACCGGGACAGGGGATGGGCGCACCTTC
-,TRBJ1-1,TRBV2,-,CASSETGFAEAFF,TGTGCCAGCAGTGAAACAGGGTTTGCTGAAGCTTTCTTT
-,TRBJ1-6,TRBV5-1,-,CASSSQDSPLHF,TGCGCCAGCAGCTCCCAGGATTCACCCCTCCACTTT
-,TRBJ2-5,TRBV24-1,-,CATSDLRGTQYF,TGTGCCACCAGTGATTTGCGAGGGACCCAGTACTTC
-,TRBJ2-3,TRBV12-3/TRBV12-4,-,CASRGSTDTQYF,TGTGCCAGCAGGGGCAGCACAGATACGCAGTATTTT
-,TRBJ2-1,TRBV13,-,CASSLGGGRGYEQFF,TGTGCCAGCAGCTTAGGCGGGGGGCGCGGATATGAGCAGTTCTTC
-,TRBJ1-5,TRBV19,-,CASSEGGMEPQHF,TGTGCCAGTAGTGAAGGGGGAATGGAGCCCCAGCATTTT
-,TRBJ2-3,TRBV18,-,CASSPLTATSTDTQYF,TGTGCCAGCTCACCACTGACAGCAACTAGCACAGATACGCAGTATTTT
-,TRBJ1-1,TRBV6-6,TRBD1,CASSYMDRGPEAFF,TGTGCCAGCAGTTACATGGACAGGGGACCTGAAGCTTTCTTT
-,TRBJ2-1,TRBV9,TRBD2,CASSSRLAVGNEQFF,TGTGCCAGCAGCTCGAGACTAGCGGTGGGCAATGAGCAGTTCTTC
once,TRBJ2-7,TRBV15,TRBD2,CATSSGLAGAAYEQYF,TGTGCCACCAGCAGTGGGCTAGCGGGGGCCGCCTACGAGCAGTACTTC
-,TRBJ1-1,TRBV4-1,-,CASSQGRTVTANTEAFF,TGCGCCAGCAGCCAGGGTCGGACTGTGACCGCTAACACTGAAGCTTTCTTT
-,TRBJ1-4,TRBV6-6,-,CASSYSRGSTNEKLFF,TGTGCCAGCAGTTACTCCCGAGGGTCTACTAATGAAAAACTGTTTTTT
-,TRBJ2-7,TRBV29-1,-,CSVEGPRDYEQYF,TGCAGCGTTGAAGGCCCCCGGGACTACGAGCAGTACTTC